The 21 T cell receptor beta chains presented below share a single source sample, sequenced in a study of T cell repertoires in ileal Crohn's disease (dated by TCRdb to the late 2010s). Library preparation used the immunoSEQ multiplex PCR assay. What TCRdb holds here is the immuneACCESS table cut down to in-frame rearrangements. Part of the clones is not present; checked against another copy, under half of the missing clones reflect an unresolved V gene, and the others are unexplained. The sample includes about 13,000 clones, with about 73% observed a single time. The biggest ten clones account for over 4.5% of the sample. The sequencing input was ileal tissue. The receptors come from an adult with Crohn's disease.

A single count supports this clone. V usage is TRBV11-2 and J usage is TRBJ2-7; TRBD2 matches at 9 bases. The V and J ends lost 1 base and 7 bases, in that order; junction bases with no gene match: 5. CDR3 length: 14 residues. The V gene's germline CDR1 is SGHAT and CDR2 FQNNGV. As DNA, the CDR3 is TGTGCCAGCAGCTTAGGCGGGGGGGCTTGGGAGCAGTACTTC. Amino acid sequence: CASSLGGGAWEQYF.

The chain carries TRBV19 and TRBJ2-7; perhaps TRBD1 as D (5 bases). Trimming pared 9 bases from V and 3 bases from J, leaving 18 bases between. CDR3 size: 14 residues. Germline CDR1 is LNHDA and CDR2 is SQIVND (reference sequence). The CDR3 sequence is CASSDRGTNYEQYF. The CDR3 DNA reads as TGTGCCAGCAGTGACAGAGGCACGAACTACGAGCAGTACTTC.

This clone occurred a few times. This chain joins TRBV28 and TRBJ2-7; 9 bases are shared with TRBD1. This CDR3 is 13 amino acids long. The V gene end was trimmed by 5 bases and the J gene end by 6 bases; junction bases not matched to a gene: 5. In germline, CDR1 is MDHEN, CDR2 SYDVKM. CDR3 sequence: CASSREDRGEQYF. CDR3 sequence (DNA): TGTGCCAGCAGTCGAGAGGACAGGGGCGAGCAGTACTTC.

V is TRBV7-6 and J is TRBJ2-3, with D perhaps given as TRBD1 or TRBD2 (6 bases each). The CDR3 is 15 residues long. V was cut by 5 bases and J by 1 base, with 13 bases left in between. The germline CDR1 and CDR2 sequences are SGHVS and FNYEAQ. The CDR3 nucleotides are TGTGCCAGCAGCCCATCGGGGGCCGGCACAGATACGCAGTATTTT. It specifies CASSPSGAGTDTQYF. The full variable domain, rest sourced from reference TRBV7-6 and TRBJ2-3, is GAGVSQSPRYKVTKRGQDVALRCDPISGHVSLYWYRQALGQGPEFLTYFNYEAQQDKSGLPNDRFSAERPEGSISTLTIQRTEQRDSAMYRCASSPSGAGTDTQYFGPGTRLTVL.

The genes are TRBV4-1 and TRBJ2-2; D call uncertain. This CDR3 is built from 16 residues. Per germline, CDR1 MGHRA and CDR2 YSYEKL. Trimming removed 1 base at V and 1 base at J, with 10 bases between. CDR3 loop: CASSQASQLNTGELFF. The CDR3 bases are TGCGCCAGCAGCCAAGCTTCACAGCTGAACACCGGGGAGCTGTTTTTT.

The J gene is TRBJ2-3, the V gene TRBV7-2; 7 bases are a match to TRBD2. The germline V gene has CDR1 SGHTA and CDR2 FQGNSA. This CDR3 comprises 15 residues. Unmatched junction bases numbered 6, after V lost 4 bases and J lost 2 bases. CDR3 amino acids: CASSSRDYYTDTQYF. The CDR3 region has the DNA TGTGCCAGCAGCTCTCGGGACTACTACACAGATACGCAGTATTTT.

V usage is TRBV5-4 and J usage is TRBJ1-6, with 9 bases that match TRBD1. The CDR3 has 12 amino acids. Looked up from germline, CDR1 is SGHNT and CDR2 is YYREEE (reference sequence). The V gene end was trimmed by 4 bases and the J gene end by 12 bases; junction bases not matched to a gene: 2. In DNA form, the CDR3 reads TGTGCCAGCAGCGAGGACAGGGGACCCCTCCACTTT. Translating it yields CASSEDRGPLHF. Supplemented by reference TRBV5-4 and TRBJ1-6, the full variable domain reads ETGVTQSPTHLIKTRGQQVTLRCSSQSGHNTVSWYQQALGQGPQFIFQYYREEENGRGNFPPRFSGLQFPNYSSELNVNALELDDSALYLCASSEDRGPLHFGNGTRLTVT.

The chain joins TRBV6-6 to TRBJ1-1, with no clear D. This CDR3 comprises 12 residues. The ends were cut back, 5 bases at V and 11 bases at J, with 15 bases in the middle. The V gene's germline CDR1 is MNHNY and CDR2 SVGAGI (reference sequence). The CDR3 coding sequence is TGTGCCAGCAGTGCCCTGGACCGAGGGGCTTTCTTT. Translation: CASSALDRGAFF.

This sequence joins TRBV28 and TRBJ2-7; the match to TRBD2 covers 10 bases. CDR3 length equals 19 residues. Germline V gene data show CDR1 as MDHEN and CDR2 as SYDVKM. V lost 5 bases to trimming and J lost 1 base; unmatched junction nucleotides: 17. CDR3 residues: CASSTNIGTSESISYEQYF. Here the CDR3 DNA reads TGTGCCAGCAGTACTAACATAGGGACTAGCGAGTCGATATCCTACGAGCAGTACTTC.

The chain couples TRBV27 to TRBJ2-1; TRBD2 matches at 9 bases. CDR3 length: 16 residues. Looked up from germline, CDR1 is MNHEY and CDR2 is SMNVEV (reference sequence). V shed 2 bases, J shed 9 bases, and the junction held 11 bases outside the gene matches. The CDR3 reads CASSLGGLAGYLEQFF. The CDR3 DNA is TGTGCCAGCAGTTTAGGGGGGCTAGCGGGGTATCTTGAGCAGTTCTTC.

The chain links TRBV5-1 to TRBJ2-3; weak D call: TRBD2 (5 bases). CDR3 length: 18 amino acids. Per germline, CDR1 SGHRS and CDR2 YFSETQ. V gave up 0 bases and J gave up 2 bases, with 19 bases separating them. In DNA, the CDR3 is TGCGCCAGCAGCTTGGCCTTGGGGTCAGCGGACTCCACAGATACGCAGTATTTT. Amino acids: CASSLALGSADSTDTQYF.

This clone was observed a handful of times. The V and J genes are TRBV7-6 and TRBJ1-2; D remains ambiguous. V shed 1 base and J shed 7 bases, with 19 bases lying between them. The CDR3 is 16 residues long. Germline CDR1 is SGHVS and CDR2 is FNYEAQ. CDR3 loop: CASSLGIGAAGSGYTF. For the CDR3, the DNA is TGTGCCAGCAGCTTAGGTATCGGCGCGGCAGGATCTGGCTACACCTTC. Combining the CDR3 with reference TRBV7-6 and TRBJ1-2 gives the whole variable domain GAGVSQSPRYKVTKRGQDVALRCDPISGHVSLYWYRQALGQGPEFLTYFNYEAQQDKSGLPNDRFSAERPEGSISTLTIQRTEQRDSAMYRCASSLGIGAAGSGYTFGSGTRLTVV.

V usage is TRBV6-1 and J usage is TRBJ1-2; TRBD1 agrees at 9 bases. Trimming removed 4 bases from V and 8 bases from J; junction bases left unmatched: 5. The CDR3 has 13 residues. The germline CDR1 and CDR2 sequences are MNHNS and SASEGT. The CDR3 DNA reads TGTGCCAGCAGTGTACAGGGGGCAGCAGGCTACACCTTC. This translates into CASSVQGAAGYTF.

The rearrangement uses TRBV18 and TRBJ2-2; the D call may be TRBD1 or TRBD2 (5 bases each). The length of the CDR3 is 14 residues. Trimming shortened V by 0 bases and J by 4 bases, and 6 bases separated the two germline ends. Germline lookup yields CDR1 KGHSH and CDR2 LQKENI. The CDR3 spells CASSPPGGTGELFF. In DNA form, the CDR3 reads TGTGCCAGCTCACCACCTGGGGGCACCGGGGAGCTGTTTTTT.

The CDR3 spells CASRSEQGITYNEQFF. DNA of the CDR3: TGTGCCAGCAGATCTGAACAGGGAATTACCTACAATGAGCAGTTCTTC. The rearrangement joins TRBV28 to TRBJ2-1, with a possible D match to TRBD1 (6 bases). This CDR3 spans 16 amino acids. V dropped 6 bases and J dropped 2 bases, with 17 bases sitting between them. Germline V gene lookup returns CDR1 MDHEN and CDR2 SYDVKM. Drawing the rest from reference TRBV28 and TRBJ2-1, the complete variable domain is DVKVTQSSRYLVKRTGEKVFLECVQDMDHENMFWYRQDPGLGLRLIYFSYDVKMKEKGDIPEGYSVSREKKERFSLILESASTNQTSMYLCASRSEQGITYNEQFFGPGTRLTVL.

The CDR3 here is CASSPIGSEAFF. CDR3 DNA: TGTGCCAGCAGTCCCATCGGGAGCGAAGCTTTCTTT. The V call is TRBV6-1, the J call TRBJ1-1; D not resolved. Germline V gene sequence: CDR1 MNHNS, CDR2 SASEGT. The CDR3 runs 12 residues. V was clipped by 5 bases and J by 8 bases, with 12 bases between them.

The chain carries TRBV10-3 and TRBJ1-2; maybe TRBD1 (6 bases). The CDR3 covers 13 residues. V lost 5 bases, J lost 2 bases, and 9 bases lay in between. Germline CDR1 reads ENHRY; CDR2 reads SYGVKD. The CDR3 nucleotides read TGTGCCATCAGTCGAGACAGGAACTATGGCTACACCTTC. Amino acid sequence: CAISRDRNYGYTF.

By share of the sample, this clone is medium-sized. The chain combines TRBV15 with TRBJ1-5; D gene ambiguous. The CDR3 consists of 12 residues. Germline V gives CDR1 LNHNV, CDR2 YYDKDF (reference sequence). Trimming left V 0 bases short and J 3 bases short, with 0 bases between. The CDR3 region has the DNA TGTGCCACCAGCAGAGACAATCAGCCCCAGCATTTT. Its translation: CATSRDNQPQHF.

This clone was counted a single time. The V gene is TRBV5-5, the J gene TRBJ1-1; 9 nucleotides match TRBD1. This CDR3 has 15 amino acids. CDR1 SGHKS and CDR2 YYEKEE come from the germline V gene (reference sequence). V was pared by 4 bases and J by 2 bases, with 6 bases of the junction left unmatched. The CDR3 sequence is CASSIVGQGNTEAFF. In nucleotides, the CDR3 is TGTGCCAGCAGCATTGTGGGACAGGGAAACACTGAAGCTTTCTTT.

The rearrangement uses TRBV30 and TRBJ1-4; the D is unclear. V was trimmed by 1 base and J by 4 bases, leaving 7 bases between them. CDR3 length: 13 residues. Germline V gene data show CDR1 as GTSNPN and CDR2 as SVGIG (reference sequence). Here the CDR3 reads CAWSGVRNEKLFF. The CDR3, as DNA: TGTGCCTGGAGTGGAGTCCGTAATGAAAAACTGTTTTTT.

This clone was recorded a few times. This chain uses TRBV6-5 with TRBJ1-1; unclear D gene. The CDR3 runs to 9 residues. V lost 7 bases and J 8 bases, leaving 5 bases between the germline ends. Germline CDR1 MNHEY, CDR2 SVGAGI. The CDR3 DNA reads TGTGCCAGCACAAAAGAAGCTTTCTTT. Protein sequence: CASTKEAFF.